This T cell receptor (beta chain) was captured by sequencing in a study of ipilimumab plus nivolumab after autologous stem cell transplantation. The CDR3 has 14 amino acids. Germline-derived CDR1 and CDR2 are MGHRA and YSYEKL. V gave up 0 bases and J gave up 9 bases, with 12 bases separating them. Here immunoSEQ multiplex PCR was the method, and the copy in TCRdb shows in-frame clones only, minus some. The sample holds over 35,000 clones; 90% to 95% are singletons and the top ten take approximately 1%. This clone was recorded only once. Ipilimumab, 1 mg/kg, started 14 to 28 days after autologous transplant. Patients got 3 mg/kg IV nivolumab weeks 1, 4, 7, 10, then biweekly through week 26.

The sequence was obtained from a male donor with multiple myeloma. The sample was PBMCs, taken in a trial of ipilimumab plus nivolumab as post-transplant consolidation. The chain recombines TRBV4-1 with TRBJ2-1; possible D gene TRBD2, 6 bases. The CDR3 nucleotides are TGCGCCAGCAGCCAAGAAGCGGGTGTTAGTGAGCAGTTCTTC. Protein product: CASSQEAGVSEQFF.